This T cell receptor beta chain is drawn from a study of cytomegalovirus exposure and HLA in healthy donors. PCR used 60 Vbeta primers and 13 Jbeta primers. Data came from immunoSEQ multiplex PCR; TCRdb stores just in-frame clones and leaves some out. The sample has fewer than 250,000 clones; more than 75% are singletons. The length of the CDR3 is 13 residues. V lost 7 bases and J 0 bases, leaving 9 bases between the germline ends. CDR1 and CDR2 (germline): LNHNV, YYDKDF (reference sequence). Sequenced material: PBMCs. The receptor comes from a man aged 35 to 55 in good health and CMV-seropositive. The chain uses TRBV15 and TRBJ2-5; D is unresolved. CDR3 loop: CATTVEYQETQYF. The CDR3 coding sequence is TGTGCCACCACGGTGGAGTACCAAGAGACCCAGTACTTC.